The clone carrying this TCR beta chain was recorded many times. The sample belongs to a study of T-cell reconstitution after alpha-beta-depleted transplantation in children. Molecular barcoding with unique molecular identifiers was used for the TCRbeta library. One entry per CDR3 protein results from TCRdb running MiXCR on the PCR reads. The sample has just over 70,000 distinct CDR3 sequences; around 6.6% are singletons. This CDR3 has 15 amino acids. Germline CDR1 is SGHRS and CDR2 is YFSETQ. The ends lost 4 bases at V and 1 base at J; junction bases unmatched: 3. The chain couples TRBV5-1 to TRBJ2-5, with 11 positions matching TRBD1. This TCR was sampled from a human donor who donated a stem cell graft to a child with acute lymphoblastic leukemia. Specimen: PBMCs from the stem cell graft donor, collected from the stem cell graft. CDR3 region: CASSVGQGGQETQYF. In nucleotides, the CDR3 is TGCGCCAGCAGCGTGGGACAGGGGGGCCAAGAGACCCAGTACTTC.